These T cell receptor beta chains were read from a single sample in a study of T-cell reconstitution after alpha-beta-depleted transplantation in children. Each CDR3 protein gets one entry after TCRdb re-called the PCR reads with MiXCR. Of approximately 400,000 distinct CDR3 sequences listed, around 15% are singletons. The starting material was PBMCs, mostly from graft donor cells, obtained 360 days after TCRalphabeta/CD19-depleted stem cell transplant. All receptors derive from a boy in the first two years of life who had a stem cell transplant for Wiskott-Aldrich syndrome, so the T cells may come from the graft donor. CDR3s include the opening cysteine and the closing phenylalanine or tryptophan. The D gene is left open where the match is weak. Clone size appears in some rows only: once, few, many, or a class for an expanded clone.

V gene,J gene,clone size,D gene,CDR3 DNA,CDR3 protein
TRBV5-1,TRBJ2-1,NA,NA,TGCGCCAGCAGCCTGGAGCGTCCCAGTTACAATGAGCAGTTCTTC,CASSLERPSYNEQFF
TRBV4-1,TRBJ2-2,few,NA,TGCGCCAGCAGCCCCGGTAGGAAGCGGAACACCGGGGAGCTGTTTTTT,CASSPGRKRNTGELFF
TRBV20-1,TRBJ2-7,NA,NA,TGCAGTGCTAGGGACAGTCAGTTAGGTACCTACGAGAAGTACTTC,CSARDSQLGTYEKYF
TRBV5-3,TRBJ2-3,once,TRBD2,TGTGCCAGGAGCCCCGGGACTAGCGGGAGGAGCAGCGCAGATACGCAGTATTTT,CARSPGTSGRSSADTQYF
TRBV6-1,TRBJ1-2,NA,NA,TGTGCCCGCCTGACCGTTAATGGCTACACCTTC,CARLTVNGYTF
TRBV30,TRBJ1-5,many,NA,TGTGCCTGGAGTACAGGGAATCATCTCCAGCCCCAGCATTTT,CAWSTGNHLQPQHF
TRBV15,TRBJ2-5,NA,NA,TGTGCCACCAGCAGAGGTTGGCCTCAAGAGACCCAGTACTTC,CATSRGWPQETQYF
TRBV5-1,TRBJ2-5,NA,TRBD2,TGCGCCAGCAGCTTGGTAGCGGTAGCGGGAGGCCAAGAGACCCAGTACTTC,CASSLVAVAGGQETQYF
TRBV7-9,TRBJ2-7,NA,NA,TGTGCCAGCAGCCTATTTGGGGGCAATCCTCTCCCGTACGAGCAGTACTTC,CASSLFGGNPLPYEQYF
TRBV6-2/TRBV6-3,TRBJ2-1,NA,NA,TGTGCCAGCAGTTACGTTGGGGGGGCGTTCTTC,CASSYVGGAFF
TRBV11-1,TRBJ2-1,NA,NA,TGTGCCAGCAGCGACACGACAAACCCGAACAGGTTATTCTCCTACAATGAGCAGTTCTTC,CASSDTTNPNRLFSYNEQFF
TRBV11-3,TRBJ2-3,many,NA,TGTGCCAGCAGCTTAGGGGGGCTGGGGACAGATACGCAGTATTTT,CASSLGGLGTDTQYF
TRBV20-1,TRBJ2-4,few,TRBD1,TGCAGTGCTAGAGTTTCGGGACAGGGTAACATTCAGTACTTC,CSARVSGQGNIQYF
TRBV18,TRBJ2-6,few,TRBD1,TGTGCCAGCTCACCGGGATTGCAGGGGGAGCTTTCTGAGGCCAACGTCCTGACTTTC,CASSPGLQGELSEANVLTF
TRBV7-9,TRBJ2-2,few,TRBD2,TGTGCCAGCAGCGCAACTAGCGTACGAAGGATAGGGGAGCTGTTTTTT,CASSATSVRRIGELFF
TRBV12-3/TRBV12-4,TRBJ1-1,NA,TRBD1,TGTGCCAGCAGTAAAGGACAGGCGGTGAACACTGAAGCTTTCTTT,CASSKGQAVNTEAFF
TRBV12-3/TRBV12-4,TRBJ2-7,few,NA,TGTGCCAGCAGTTTTGGCGCAAACTACGAGCAGTACTTC,CASSFGANYEQYF
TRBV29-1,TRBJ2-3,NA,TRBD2,TGCAGCGCCTGTAGCGGGAGCACAGATACGCAGTATTTT,CSACSGSTDTQYF
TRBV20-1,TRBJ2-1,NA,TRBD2,TGCAGTGCGGGGACTAGCGGGAGAACCTACAATGAGCAGTTCTTC,CSAGTSGRTYNEQFF
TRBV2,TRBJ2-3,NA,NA,TGTGCCAGCAGCTATCCTCAGGCCAGCACAGATACGCAGTATTTT,CASSYPQASTDTQYF
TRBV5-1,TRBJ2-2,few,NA,TGCGCCAGCAGCTCCCTCATTAACACCGGGGAGCTGTTTTTT,CASSSLINTGELFF
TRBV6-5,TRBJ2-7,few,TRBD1,TGTGCCAGCAGTTACCACAGGGGAAGCTCCTACGAGCAGTACTTC,CASSYHRGSSYEQYF
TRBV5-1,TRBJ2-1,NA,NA,TGCGCCAGCAGCTTTCAGGGGCTTGGCTACAATGAGCAGTTCTTC,CASSFQGLGYNEQFF
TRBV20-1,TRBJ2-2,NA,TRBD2,TGCAGTGCTAAGCGACTAGCGGGAGGGTTCGGGGAGCTGTTTTTT,CSAKRLAGGFGELFF